One sample yielded the 9 T cell receptor beta chains listed below, sequenced in a study of graft-versus-host responses after intestinal transplantation. These receptors lack a known antigen. Generated by immunoSEQ multiplex PCR, the TCRdb table keeps only in-frame clones and is missing some. The sample has roughly 100,000 clones, about nine tenths seen once. Sequencing used unstimulated CD4+ T cells sorted from spleen or lymph node cells, obtained before transplant. Source of these receptors: a human donor who was the organ donor for an intestinal transplant.

V gene TRBV15 combines with J gene TRBJ1-5, with D unresolved. Germline V gene lookup returns CDR1 LNHNV and CDR2 YYDKDF (reference sequence). V was clipped by 0 bases and J by 4 bases, with 7 bases between them. The CDR3 loop spans 14 amino acids. The CDR3 DNA sequence: TGTGCCACCAGCAGAGATGGTGCGAATCAGCCCCAGCATTTT. Translated: CATSRDGANQPQHF.

This chain uses TRBV10-1 with TRBJ2-2; 11 bases line up with TRBD2. This CDR3 region has 18 residues. Trimming at V came to 2 bases and at J to 5 bases, leaving 10 bases not matched to a gene. Germline CDR1 reads WNHNN; CDR2 reads SYGVQD (reference sequence). Here the CDR3 reads CASSEGSGGAERTGELFF. CDR3 nucleotides: TGCGCCAGCAGTGAGGGTAGCGGGGGGGCGGAAAGGACCGGGGAGCTGTTTTTT.

This chain uses TRBV27 with TRBJ2-5, with D possibly TRBD1 on 6 matching bases. The J call is uncertain, as TRBJ2-7 better fits the DNA end. The CDR3 covers 16 residues. The germline CDR1 and CDR2 sequences are MNHEY and SMNVEV (reference sequence). The CDR3 region is CASSLWGPTGNYEQYF. The CDR3, as DNA: TGTGCCAGCAGTTTATGGGGACCTACAGGGAACTACGAGCAGTACTTC.

This sequence joins TRBV19 and TRBJ1-3; perhaps TRBD1 as D (5 bases). V dropped 10 bases and J dropped 0 bases, with 7 bases sitting between them. Per the germline V gene, CDR1 is LNHDA and CDR2 is SQIVND (reference sequence). CDR3 length equals 12 residues. Here the CDR3 reads CATGFSGNTIYF. In nucleotides, the CDR3 is TGTGCCACAGGGTTCTCTGGAAACACCATATATTTT.

The chain links TRBV5-6 to TRBJ1-1, with a weak D call TRBD1 (5 bases). The CDR3 consists of 14 residues. Germline V gene data show CDR1 as SGHDT and CDR2 as YYEEEE. V dropped 0 bases and J dropped 1 base, with 7 bases sitting between them. The CDR3 DNA follows: TGTGCCAGCAGCTTGGGAGACAGGAACACTGAAGCTTTCTTT. Translation: CASSLGDRNTEAFF.

The genes are TRBV4-3 and TRBJ1-2; D is possibly TRBD1 (5 bases). The CDR3 has 15 residues. Germline CDR1 is LGHNA and CDR2 is YSLEER. V lost 1 base and J lost 4, with 13 bases in between. CDR3 coding DNA: TGCGCCAGCAGCCAAGGCTGGGGACTGATCTATGGCTACACCTTC. Protein: CASSQGWGLIYGYTF.

This clone appeared a single time. The chain combines TRBV7-9 with TRBJ1-6, with a weak D call TRBD1 (6 bases). Per germline, CDR1 SEHNR and CDR2 FQNEAQ (reference sequence). The CDR3 sequence is 17 residues long. V gave up 2 bases and J gave up 6 bases, with 17 bases separating them. The CDR3 coding sequence is TGTGCCAGCAGCTTACGCCTCGGCAGGGGCGCTAATTCACCCCTCCACTTT. Protein product: CASSLRLGRGANSPLHF.

The V and J genes are TRBV4-1 and TRBJ2-1, with D perhaps matching TRBD1 (5 bases). The germline V and J ends were trimmed by 4 bases and 1 base, with 14 bases remaining between them. The CDR3 has 16 amino acids. Germline CDR1 and CDR2: MGHRA and YSYEKL. The DNA of the CDR3 is TGCGCCAGCAGCCGACCAGGGCAAAGGTCCTACAATGAGCAGTTCTTC. This encodes CASSRPGQRSYNEQFF.

This clone showed up just a few times. This rearrangement joins TRBV7-9 to TRBJ1-3; no reliable D call. Per the germline V gene, CDR1 is SEHNR and CDR2 is FQNEAQ (reference sequence). This CDR3 has 16 amino acids. V was cut by 3 bases and J by 0 bases, with 12 bases left in between. CDR3 residues: CASSFANTASGNTIYF. CDR3 nucleotide sequence: TGTGCCAGCAGCTTCGCCAACACAGCCTCTGGAAACACCATATATTTT.